This T cell receptor beta chain derives from a study of cytotoxic CD8 clonotypes in ibrutinib-treated CLL (dated by TCRdb to about 2021). With respect to the entire study: In this cohort, around 15 patients were treatment-naive and approximately ten were relapsed/refractory, while some 17 had unmutated IGHV. Partial responses were observed in approximately 24 patients and complete responses in 2; after a median follow-up of 68 months, remission was maintained in 15 or so patients and progression was observed in approximately twelve. The response samples were drawn at a median of 12 months into treatment, with a range of about 6 to 36 months. On average, each sample yielded 250,000 to 300,000 productive templates and about 100,000 productive rearrangements. Of the approximately 91 people in the trial, about 25 had longitudinal samples available. Cryopreserved peripheral blood mononuclear cells were collected before treatment, at response, and at either disease progression or sustained remission. Every sample from remission and from progressive disease was obtained while the patients were still on ibrutinib.

The time point label for this specimen denotes: progressive disease on ibrutinib. For TCR beta library preparation, 1.5 to 2.5 micrograms of genomic DNA was extracted from cryopreserved PBMCs. Longitudinal blood samples from CLL patients on ibrutinib monotherapy underwent high-throughput TCR beta sequencing. Patients were enrolled in a phase 2 open-label single-center ibrutinib monotherapy trial. General conclusions and limits of the study: Public clonotypes were found to be uncommon and were observed to contract or remain stable during treatment; the increase in clonality was shown to reflect expansion of private clonotypes at ibrutinib response. Clonality rose at ibrutinib response, remained stable during sustained remission, and dropped back toward baseline at progression. At baseline, clonality was higher than in age-matched healthy donors and showed a strong correlation with circulating CD8+ T-cell counts. Sampling times were not matched between patients in sustained remission and patients whose disease was progressing, and lymph node repertoires were not examined.

On a MiSeq, deep resolution sequencing aimed for a depth between 1 in 1 million and 1 in 200,000 T cells, with each clonotype covered roughly 10x on average. The immunoSEQ hsTCRB Kit was used to generate TCR beta libraries. As for how the authors treated the data: Data were analyzed with ImmunoSEQ Data Assistant and ImmunoSEQ Analyzer, with V, D and J genes assigned per IMGT definitions. Clonality was computed as one minus normalized Shannon entropy of productive rearrangement frequencies, ranging from 0 to 1. Only overrepresented clonotypes making up at least 0.05% of each patient's repertoire were included in the public clonotype analysis. Roughly 13 age-matched healthy donor repertoires from immuneACCESS served as clonality controls. Sourced from immuneACCESS, this table was stored by TCRdb with only in-frame sequences that have V and J called. A share of the clones is absent; for the studies checked, an unresolved V gene accounts for under half, and the remainder has no known explanation. For V, J and clone size, that table is used; D and trimming come from the DNA. This sample has 250,000 to 350,000 clones in its table, and approximately 76% of those were observed once. The top ten hold about 5.7% of the sample.

The CDR3 measures 16 amino acids from cysteine to phenylalanine. The only DNA kept is the CDR3, 48 bases in frame from the first base. CDR1 SEHNR and CDR2 FQNEAQ were looked up in the germline V gene (reference sequence). V lost 10 bases and J lost 2 bases; the stretch between them is 22 bases long. Comment on this clone: Its antigen is currently not known. No much larger clonotype is one base removed from it; base qualities were not supplied.

The TCR comes from a human donor with chronic lymphocytic leukemia. Source: PBMCs, taken at disease progression, from a patient treated with ibrutinib. The chain employs TRBV7-9 and TRBJ2-3, with no reliable assignment of the D segment. Read as DNA, the sequence is TGTGCCACCAAATGGGCATCAGGAGTACTCACAGATACGCAGTATTTT. Translated, it reads CATKWASGVLTDTQYF.